The following is a TCR beta chain sequence with its context. Its cognate antigen is unknown. Germline values: CDR1 MDHEN, CDR2 SYDVKM. Trimming stripped 0 bases from V and 7 bases from J, with 13 bases between. This CDR3 has 14 residues. This specimen belongs to a study of T-cell memory formation after mild COVID-19. Overall study findings and caveats: That cross-reactive memory joined was suggested by some responding clones appearing in pre-infection memory. Contracting clones from day 15 to 85 showed balanced CD4/CD8; later expanders favored CD4+.

Each CDR3 protein gets one entry after TCRdb re-called the 5' RACE reads with MiXCR. The table records around 310,000 distinct CDR3 sequences, approximately 15% of them present only once. The receptor was derived from a man aged 18 to 30 who had mild COVID-19 (a few samples of this study predate the infection). Cell type and time point are not known. The genes are TRBV28 and TRBJ2-7; either TRBD1 or TRBD2 may fit D (5 bases each). The sample taken for sequencing was PBMCs or a T cell subset sorted from them (not recorded which). The CDR3 here is CASSLWAGRGEQYV. In DNA, the CDR3 is TGTGCCAGCAGTTTATGGGCAGGGCGAGGGGAGCAGTACGTC.